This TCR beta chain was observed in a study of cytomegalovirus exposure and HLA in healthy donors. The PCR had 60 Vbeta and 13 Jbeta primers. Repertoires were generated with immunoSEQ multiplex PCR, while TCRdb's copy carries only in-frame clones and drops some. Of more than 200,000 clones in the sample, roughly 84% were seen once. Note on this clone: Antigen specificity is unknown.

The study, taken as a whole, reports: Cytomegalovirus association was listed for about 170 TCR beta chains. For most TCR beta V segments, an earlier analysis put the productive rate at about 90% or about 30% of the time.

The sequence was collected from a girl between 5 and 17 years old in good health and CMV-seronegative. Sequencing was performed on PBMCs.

The CDR3 protein is CASSAVAGESYEQYF. CDR3 nucleotide sequence: TGTGCCAGTAGTGCCGTGGCGGGGGAATCCTACGAGCAGTACTTC. The chain links TRBV19 to TRBJ2-7; 7 nucleotides align to TRBD2. Germline trimming cut 5 bases from V and 1 base from J; bases unmatched to any gene: 8. The germline gives CDR1 LNHDA, CDR2 SQIVND (reference sequence). This CDR3 is built from 15 residues.